This T cell receptor beta chain was recovered during a study of blood T cell repertoires in COVID-19. Study in general: COVID-19 samples, acute and convalescent, were from the United States, Italy and Spain. From T cells, B-cell-depleted T cells, or PBMCs came the material, which was cDNA or gDNA.

In the authors' workflow: Counts of nucleated cells, estimated from reference gene primer amplification, were obtained. Profiling relied on immunoSEQ multiplex PCR, and the TCRdb table lists in-frame clones only, not all of them. The D gene and trimming were derived from the DNA, and the V and J assignments and clone size from that table. This table has around 100,000 clones, roughly 90% appearing once. Losses at the gene ends were 2 bases for V and 7 bases for J; bases not matched to a gene: 10. There are 15 residues in the CDR3. Germline-derived CDR1 and CDR2 are GTSNPN and SVGIG (reference sequence).

Sequencing input: peripheral blood. The clonotype was recovered from an elderly woman in a cohort sampled during active COVID-19. V and J are TRBV30 and TRBJ1-5, with TRBD1 matching 8 bases. The CDR3 is CAWSIGRGHLQPQHF. In DNA, the CDR3 is TGTGCCTGGAGTATCGGCAGGGGGCATCTACAGCCCCAGCATTTT.